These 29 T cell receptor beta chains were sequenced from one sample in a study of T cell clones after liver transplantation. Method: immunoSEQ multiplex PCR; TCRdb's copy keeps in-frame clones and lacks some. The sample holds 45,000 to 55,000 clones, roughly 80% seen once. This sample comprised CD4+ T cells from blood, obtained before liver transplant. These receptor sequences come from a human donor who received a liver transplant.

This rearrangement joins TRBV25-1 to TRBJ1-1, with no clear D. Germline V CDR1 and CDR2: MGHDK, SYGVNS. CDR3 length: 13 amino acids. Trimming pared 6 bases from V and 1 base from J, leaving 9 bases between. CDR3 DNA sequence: TGTGCCAGCAGACAGACCGGGAACACTGAAGCTTTCTTT. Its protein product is CASRQTGNTEAFF.

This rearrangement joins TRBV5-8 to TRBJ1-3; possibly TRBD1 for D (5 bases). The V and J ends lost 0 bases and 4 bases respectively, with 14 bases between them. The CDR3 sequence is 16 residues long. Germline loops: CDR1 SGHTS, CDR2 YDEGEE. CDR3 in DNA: TGTGCCAGCAGCTTGGGCCAAGGGGTATCAGGAAACACCATATATTTT. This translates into CASSLGQGVSGNTIYF.

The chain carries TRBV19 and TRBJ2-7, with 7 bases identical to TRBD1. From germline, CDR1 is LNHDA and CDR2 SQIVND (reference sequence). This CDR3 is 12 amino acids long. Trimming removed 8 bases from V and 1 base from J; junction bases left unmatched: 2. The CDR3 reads CASQGQSYEQYF. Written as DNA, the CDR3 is TGTGCCAGTCAGGGACAGTCCTACGAGCAGTACTTC.

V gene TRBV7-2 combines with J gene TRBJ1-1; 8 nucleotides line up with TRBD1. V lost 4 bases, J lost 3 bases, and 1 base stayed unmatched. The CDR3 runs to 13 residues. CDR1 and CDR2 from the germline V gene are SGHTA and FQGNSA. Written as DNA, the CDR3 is TGTGCCAGCAGCTCACAGGGGGACACTGAAGCTTTCTTT. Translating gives CASSSQGDTEAFF.

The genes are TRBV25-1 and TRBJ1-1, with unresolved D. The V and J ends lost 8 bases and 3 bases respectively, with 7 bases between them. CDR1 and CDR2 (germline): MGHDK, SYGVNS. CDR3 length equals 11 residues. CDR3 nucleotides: TGTGCCAGCGAATTACACACTGAAGCTTTCTTT. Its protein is CASELHTEAFF. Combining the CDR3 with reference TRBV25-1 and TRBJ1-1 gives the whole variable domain EADIYQTPRYLVIGTGKKITLECSQTMGHDKMYWYQQDPGMELHLIHYSYGVNSTEKGDLSSESTVSRIRTEHFPLTLESARPSHTSQYLCASELHTEAFFGQGTRLTVV.

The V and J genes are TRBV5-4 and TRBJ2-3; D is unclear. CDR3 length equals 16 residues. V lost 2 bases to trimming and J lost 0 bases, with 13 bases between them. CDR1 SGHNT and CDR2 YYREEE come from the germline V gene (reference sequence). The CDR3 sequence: CASSFALAVSTDTQYF. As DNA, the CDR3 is TGTGCCAGCAGCTTCGCCCTGGCGGTGAGCACAGATACGCAGTATTTT.

As DNA, the CDR3 is TGTGCCAGCCACCAGACAGTCCCTTCAGAGACCCAGTACTTC. Amino acid sequence: CASHQTVPSETQYF. The chain is built from TRBV6-6 and TRBJ2-5; TRBD1 might be the D (5 bases). Germline-derived CDR1 and CDR2 are MNHNY and SVGAGI (reference sequence). The germline V and J ends were trimmed by 8 bases and 4 bases, with 17 bases remaining between them. The CDR3 covers 14 residues.

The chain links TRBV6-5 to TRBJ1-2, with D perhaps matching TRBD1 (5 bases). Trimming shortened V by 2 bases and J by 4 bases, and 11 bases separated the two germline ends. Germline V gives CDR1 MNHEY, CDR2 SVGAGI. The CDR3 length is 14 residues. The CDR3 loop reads CASSYKAGSYGYTF. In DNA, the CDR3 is TGTGCCAGCAGTTACAAGGCAGGGAGCTATGGCTACACCTTC.

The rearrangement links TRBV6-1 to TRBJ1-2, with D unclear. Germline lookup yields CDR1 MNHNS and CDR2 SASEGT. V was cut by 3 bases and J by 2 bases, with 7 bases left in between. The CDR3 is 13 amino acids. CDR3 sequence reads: CASSEDLNYGYTF. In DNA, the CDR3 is TGTGCCAGCAGTGAGGATCTGAACTATGGCTACACCTTC.

The CDR3 DNA reads as TGTGCCAGCAGCCCCTCGCGGGACAGGGCCGGACCCCTCCACTTT. Protein: CASSPSRDRAGPLHF. The chain recombines TRBV7-9 with TRBJ1-6; 9 bases line up with TRBD1. This CDR3 is built from 15 residues. Germline V gives CDR1 SEHNR, CDR2 FQNEAQ (reference sequence). V lost 5 bases, J lost 12 bases, and 11 bases stayed unmatched.

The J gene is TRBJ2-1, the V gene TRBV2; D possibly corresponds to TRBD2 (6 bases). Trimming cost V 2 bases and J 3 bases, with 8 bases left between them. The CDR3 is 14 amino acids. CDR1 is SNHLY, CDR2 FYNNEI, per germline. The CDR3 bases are TGTGCCAGCAGTGAAACTAGCCTCTACAATGAGCAGTTCTTC. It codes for CASSETSLYNEQFF. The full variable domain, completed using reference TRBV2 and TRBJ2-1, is EPEVTQTPSHQVTQMGQEVILRCVPISNHLYFYWYRQILGQKVEFLVSFYNNEISEKSEIFDDQFSVERPDGSNFTLKIRSTKLEDSAMYFCASSETSLYNEQFFGPGTRLTVL.

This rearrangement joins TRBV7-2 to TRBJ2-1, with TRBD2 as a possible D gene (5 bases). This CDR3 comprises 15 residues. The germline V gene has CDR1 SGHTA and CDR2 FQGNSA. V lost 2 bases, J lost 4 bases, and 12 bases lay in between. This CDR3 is CASSLRGPGYNEQFF. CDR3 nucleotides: TGTGCCAGCAGCTTAAGAGGGCCCGGGTACAATGAGCAGTTCTTC.

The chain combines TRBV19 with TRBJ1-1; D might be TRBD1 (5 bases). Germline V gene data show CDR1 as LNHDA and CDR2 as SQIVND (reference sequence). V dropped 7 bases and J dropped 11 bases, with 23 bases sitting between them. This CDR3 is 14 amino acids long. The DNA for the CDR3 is TGTGCCAGTAAGCTGAGTGGGGCCATCCCGGAGGCTTTCTTT. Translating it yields CASKLSGAIPEAFF.

CDR3 amino acids: CASSGGTVPYEQYF. In DNA form, the CDR3 reads TGTGCCAGCAGTGGTGGGACAGTCCCTTACGAGCAGTACTTC. The chain combines TRBV2 with TRBJ2-7; 7 bases agree with TRBD1. V was pared by 4 bases and J by 4 bases, with 7 bases of the junction left unmatched. From germline, CDR1 is SNHLY and CDR2 FYNNEI. CDR3 length equals 14 residues.

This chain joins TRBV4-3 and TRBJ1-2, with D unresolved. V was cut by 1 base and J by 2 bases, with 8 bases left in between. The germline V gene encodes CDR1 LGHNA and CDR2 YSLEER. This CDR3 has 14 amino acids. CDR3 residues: CASSQGTGNYGYTF. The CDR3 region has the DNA TGCGCCAGCAGCCAAGGAACTGGGAACTATGGCTACACCTTC.

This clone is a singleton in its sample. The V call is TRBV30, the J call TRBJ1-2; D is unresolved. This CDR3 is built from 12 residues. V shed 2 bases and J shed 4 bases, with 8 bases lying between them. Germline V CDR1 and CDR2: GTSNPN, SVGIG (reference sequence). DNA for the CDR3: TGTGCCTGGAGTTCTTCTTTCTATGGCTACACCTTC. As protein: CAWSSSFYGYTF. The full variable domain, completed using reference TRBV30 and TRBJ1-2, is SQTIHQWPATLVQPVGSPLSLECTVEGTSNPNLYWYRQAAGRGLQLLFYSVGIGQISSEVPQNLSASRPQDRQFILSSKKLLLSDSGFYLCAWSSSFYGYTFGSGTRLTVV.

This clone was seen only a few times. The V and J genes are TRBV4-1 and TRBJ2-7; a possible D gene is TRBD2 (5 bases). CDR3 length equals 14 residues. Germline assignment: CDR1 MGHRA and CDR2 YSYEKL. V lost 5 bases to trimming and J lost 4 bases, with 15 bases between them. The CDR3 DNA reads TGCGCCAGCAGCGACGTTACTAGAAGATACGAGCAGTACTTC. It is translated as CASSDVTRRYEQYF.

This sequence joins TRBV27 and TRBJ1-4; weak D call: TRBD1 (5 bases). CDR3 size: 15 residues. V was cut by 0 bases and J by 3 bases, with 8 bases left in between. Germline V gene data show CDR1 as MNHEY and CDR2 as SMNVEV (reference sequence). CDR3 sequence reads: CASSLSGGANEKLFF. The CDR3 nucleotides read TGTGCCAGCAGTTTATCTGGGGGGGCTAATGAAAAACTGTTTTTT.

CDR3 nucleotides: TGTGCCAGCTCACCAGAGAACACCGGGGAGCTGTTTTTT. Protein: CASSPENTGELFF. This rearrangement joins TRBV18 to TRBJ2-2; no firm D call. The CDR3 consists of 13 residues. The V and J ends lost 2 bases and 1 base respectively, with 2 bases between them. The germline V gene encodes CDR1 KGHSH and CDR2 LQKENI.

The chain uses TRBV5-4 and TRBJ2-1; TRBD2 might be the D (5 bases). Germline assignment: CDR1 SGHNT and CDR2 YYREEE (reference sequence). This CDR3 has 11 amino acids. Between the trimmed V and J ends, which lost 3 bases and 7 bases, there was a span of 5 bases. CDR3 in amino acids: CASSWRNEQFF. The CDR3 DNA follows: TGTGCCAGCAGCTGGAGGAATGAGCAGTTCTTC.

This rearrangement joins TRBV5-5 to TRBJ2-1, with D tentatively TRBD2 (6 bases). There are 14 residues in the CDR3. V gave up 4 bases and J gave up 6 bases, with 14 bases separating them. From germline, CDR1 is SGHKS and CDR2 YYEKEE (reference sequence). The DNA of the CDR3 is TGTGCCAGCAGCCTGCCTGCGGGACCCAATGAGCAGTTCTTC. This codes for CASSLPAGPNEQFF.

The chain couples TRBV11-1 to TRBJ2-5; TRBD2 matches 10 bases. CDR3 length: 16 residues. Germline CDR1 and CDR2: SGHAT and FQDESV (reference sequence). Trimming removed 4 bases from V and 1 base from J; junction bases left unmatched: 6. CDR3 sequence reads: CASSSGLALSQETQYF. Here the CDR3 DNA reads TGTGCCAGCAGCTCGGGACTAGCGCTTTCCCAAGAGACCCAGTACTTC.

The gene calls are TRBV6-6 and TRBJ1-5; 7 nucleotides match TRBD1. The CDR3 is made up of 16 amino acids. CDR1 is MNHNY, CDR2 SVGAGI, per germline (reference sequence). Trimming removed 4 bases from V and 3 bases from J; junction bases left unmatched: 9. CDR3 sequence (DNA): TGTGCCAGCAGTTTCACCCGACAGGGCCTCAATCAGCCCCAGCATTTT. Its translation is CASSFTRQGLNQPQHF.

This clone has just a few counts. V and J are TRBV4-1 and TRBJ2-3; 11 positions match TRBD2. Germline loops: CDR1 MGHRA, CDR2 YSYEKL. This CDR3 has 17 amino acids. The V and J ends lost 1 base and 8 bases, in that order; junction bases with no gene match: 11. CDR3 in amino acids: CASSQGASGRSMGTQYF. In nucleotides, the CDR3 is TGCGCCAGCAGCCAAGGGGCTAGCGGGAGGTCTATGGGTACGCAGTATTTT.

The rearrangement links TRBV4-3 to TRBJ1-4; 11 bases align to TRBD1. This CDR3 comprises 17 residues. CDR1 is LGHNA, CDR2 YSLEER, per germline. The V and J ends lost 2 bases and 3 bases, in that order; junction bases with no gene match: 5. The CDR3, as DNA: TGCGCCAGCAGCCAAACCGGGACAGGGGGATCTAATGAAAAACTGTTTTTT. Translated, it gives CASSQTGTGGSNEKLFF.

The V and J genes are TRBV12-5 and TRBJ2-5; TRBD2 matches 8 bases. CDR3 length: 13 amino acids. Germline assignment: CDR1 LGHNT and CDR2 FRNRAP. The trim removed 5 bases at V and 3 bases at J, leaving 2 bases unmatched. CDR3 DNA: TGTGCTAGTGGTAAACTAGCGGAAGAGACCCAGTACTTC. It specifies CASGKLAEETQYF. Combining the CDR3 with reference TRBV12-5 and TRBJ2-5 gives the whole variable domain DARVTQTPRHKVTEMGQEVTMRCQPILGHNTVFWYRQTMMQGLELLAYFRNRAPLDDSGMPKDRFSAEMPDATLATLKIQPSEPRDSAVYFCASGKLAEETQYFGPGTRLLVL.

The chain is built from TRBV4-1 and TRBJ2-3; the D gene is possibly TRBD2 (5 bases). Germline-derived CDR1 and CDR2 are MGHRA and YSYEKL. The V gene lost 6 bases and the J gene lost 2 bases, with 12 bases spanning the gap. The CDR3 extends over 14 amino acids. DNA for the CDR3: TGCGCCAGCAGTCAGCGGAGTCCCACAGATACGCAGTATTTT. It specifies CASSQRSPTDTQYF.

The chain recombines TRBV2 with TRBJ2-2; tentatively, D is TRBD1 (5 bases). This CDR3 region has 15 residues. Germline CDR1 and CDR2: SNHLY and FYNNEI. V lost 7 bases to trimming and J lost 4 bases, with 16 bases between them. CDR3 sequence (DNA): TGTGCCAGCAATAGACAGCGAGGTTTCACCGGGGAGCTGTTTTTT. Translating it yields CASNRQRGFTGELFF.

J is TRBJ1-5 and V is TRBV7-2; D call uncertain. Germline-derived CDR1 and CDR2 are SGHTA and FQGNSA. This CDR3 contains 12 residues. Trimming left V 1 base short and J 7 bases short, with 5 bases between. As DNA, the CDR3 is TGTGCCAGCAGCTTAGGGCGGCAGCCCCAGCATTTT. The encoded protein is CASSLGRQPQHF.